This TCR beta chain was sequenced for a study of blood T cells in healthy people across ages. A second about 7 to 11 cycle PCR used barcoded and J-beta primers. One entry per CDR3 protein results from TCRdb running MiXCR on the 5' RACE reads. Of roughly 1.4 million distinct CDR3 sequences detected, 45% to 70% appear once; the ten largest clones hold 5.5% to 8%. This clonotype was observed a few times. Germline V CDR1 and CDR2: DFQATT, SNEGSKA (reference sequence). The CDR3 has 14 amino acids. V dropped 7 bases and J dropped 2; count of bases not matched to a gene: 8. This clonotype originated in a man younger than 35 in good health. The V call is TRBV20-1, the J call TRBJ2-3; the match to TRBD2 covers 8 bases. The sequencing input was blood. CDR3 bases: TGCAGTGGAGGGCGGGGGGCTAACACAGATACGCAGTATTTT. Amino acid sequence: CSGGRGANTDTQYF.